This entry lists 9 T cell receptor beta chains sequenced from one sample in a study of cytomegalovirus exposure and HLA in healthy donors. The PCR used 60 Vbeta and 13 Jbeta primers. Some clones are missing from TCRdb's copy, which holds only in-frame ones; the method was immunoSEQ multiplex PCR. The sample records under 90,000 clones, roughly 73% being singletons. The sample comprised PBMCs. The source is a man in his forties or fifties in good health and CMV-seronegative.

V and J are TRBV5-6 and TRBJ2-3; D possibly corresponds to TRBD2 (5 bases). The germline CDR1 and CDR2 sequences are SGHDT and YYEEEE. V dropped 1 base and J dropped 2 bases, with 8 bases sitting between them. This CDR3 region has 14 residues. For the CDR3, the DNA is TGTGCCAGCAGCTTGATGCGGGCCACAGATACGCAGTATTTT. Amino acid sequence: CASSLMRATDTQYF.

This clone was seen once. The chain has TRBV6-5 and TRBJ2-5; 8 bases fit TRBD1. The CDR3 sequence is 16 residues long. V was pared by 1 base and J by 0 bases, with 4 bases of the junction left unmatched. Germline V gene sequence: CDR1 MNHEY, CDR2 SVGAGI. DNA for the CDR3: TGTGCCAGCAGTTACTGGGGACAGGCGCACCAAGAGACCCAGTACTTC. Residues: CASSYWGQAHQETQYF.

The chain has TRBV19 and TRBJ2-2; D call uncertain. V was shortened by 4 bases and J by 7 bases, with 13 bases between the two germline ends. Germline assignment: CDR1 LNHDA and CDR2 SQIVND (reference sequence). The CDR3 runs 14 residues. CDR3 nucleotides: TGTGCCAGTAGTAAATACCCACTTGGCGGGGAGCTGTTTTTT. This codes for CASSKYPLGGELFF.

The V gene is TRBV30, the J gene TRBJ1-4; D uncertain. Trimming left V 3 bases short and J 0 bases short, with 11 bases between. Germline assignment: CDR1 GTSNPN and CDR2 SVGIG (reference sequence). The CDR3 covers 15 residues. CDR3 loop: CAWSRLAATNEKLFF. The CDR3 DNA is TGTGCCTGGAGCAGGTTGGCAGCAACTAATGAAAAACTGTTTTTT.

The chain uses TRBV28 and TRBJ1-6; D is possibly TRBD1 (6 bases). CDR3 length: 14 amino acids. Germline CDR1 reads MDHEN; CDR2 reads SYDVKM. V lost 4 bases and J lost 4, with 8 bases in between. CDR3: CASSYREYNSPLHF. Here the CDR3 DNA reads TGTGCCAGCAGTTACAGGGAATATAATTCACCCCTCCACTTT.

V and J are TRBV29-1 and TRBJ2-2; D remains unclear. The V gene's germline CDR1 is SQVTM and CDR2 ANQGSEA. This CDR3 is built from 12 residues. V gave up 4 bases and J gave up 8 bases, with 11 bases separating them. The CDR3 reads CSVAAGTGELFF. The CDR3 bases are TGCAGCGTTGCGGCAGGTACTGGGGAGCTGTTTTTT.

The V and J genes are TRBV10-3 and TRBJ1-4; 10 bases fit TRBD1. The CDR3 covers 15 residues. Trimming at V came to 6 bases and at J to 8 bases, leaving 9 bases not matched to a gene. CDR1 is ENHRY and CDR2 is SYGVKD in the germline V gene. CDR3 amino acids: CAISRQGALQEKLFF. The CDR3 DNA reads TGTGCCATCAGCCGACAGGGGGCATTACAAGAAAAACTGTTTTTT.

This chain links TRBV5-4 with TRBJ2-5; 8 nucleotides align to TRBD1. Germline assignment: CDR1 SGHNT and CDR2 YYREEE (reference sequence). The CDR3 totals 15 residues. The V gene end was trimmed by 5 bases and the J gene end by 5 bases; junction bases not matched to a gene: 11. The CDR3 region is CASSYQGARGETQYF. For the CDR3, the DNA is TGTGCCAGCAGTTACCAGGGGGCTAGGGGGGAGACCCAGTACTTC. The full variable domain, in which reference TRBV5-4 and TRBJ2-5 provide the parts outside the CDR3, is ETGVTQSPTHLIKTRGQQVTLRCSSQSGHNTVSWYQQALGQGPQFIFQYYREEENGRGNFPPRFSGLQFPNYSSELNVNALELDDSALYLCASSYQGARGETQYFGPGTRLLVL.

The CDR3 spells CASSLGGQTEAFF. For the CDR3, the DNA is TGTGCCAGCAGCTTAGGGGGACAGACTGAAGCTTTCTTT. This chain connects TRBV7-9 to TRBJ1-1; 7 bases are a match to TRBD1. The CDR3 length is 13 residues. The V segment lost 1 base and the J segment 5 bases; nucleotides outside the gene matches: 1. Germline assignment: CDR1 SEHNR and CDR2 FQNEAQ (reference sequence).